This T cell receptor beta chain was found in a study of blood T cell repertoires in COVID-19. Symptom resolution, clearance, or two negative PCRs marked the recovered donors of Cohort 3. This clone showed up just once. Sequencing was performed with immunoSEQ multiplex PCR; in TCRdb, only in-frame clones are kept and a portion is missing. The sample has 200,000 to 300,000 clones, 85% to 90% seen once. Trimming stripped 8 bases from V and 0 bases from J, with 14 bases between. CDR3 length: 14 amino acids. CDR1 is GTSNPN and CDR2 is SVGIG in the germline V gene (reference sequence). Material: PBMCs or T cells enriched from blood (not recorded which). The clonotype was recovered from a woman in her 30s who had recovered from COVID-19. V gene TRBV30 combines with J gene TRBJ1-3; D is unresolved. The CDR3 nucleotides are TGTGCCGCCACTCGCCTTAGCTCTGGAAACACCATATATTTT. Its translation: CAATRLSSGNTIYF.